This T cell receptor (beta chain) was observed in a study of blood T cell repertoires in COVID-19. On the study more broadly: Acute-phase and convalescent COVID-19 samples originated in the United States, Italy and Spain. T cells, B-cell-depleted T cells, or PBMCs supplied cDNA or gDNA.

Original processing notes: Reference gene primer amplification gave nucleated cell count estimates. Assay used: immunoSEQ multiplex PCR; TCRdb lists only in-frame clones, some missing. V, J and clone size reflect that table, while D and trimming were determined from the DNA. Found here are about 160,000 clones, approximately 80% of them singletons; the top ten hold approximately 11%. This TCR came from a human donor in a cohort sampled during active COVID-19. The specimen was peripheral blood.

The CDR3 coding sequence is TGTGCCAGCAGCTTGACAGGGGGTACAGATACGCAGTATTTT. Amino acids: CASSLTGGTDTQYF. The gene calls are TRBV7-2 and TRBJ2-3, with TRBD1 matching 9 bases. With 3 bases clipped from V and 3 bases from J, the junction kept 1 base outside the gene matches. Germline values: CDR1 SGHTA, CDR2 FQGNSA. The CDR3 has 14 residues.